These T cell receptor beta chains were read from a single sample in a study of CD8 T cells in ankylosing spondylitis. TCRdb re-analysed the 5' RACE reads in MiXCR, keeping a single row per CDR3 protein. The profile covers 39,000 or so distinct CDR3 sequences, with 10% appearing a single time and 16% taken by the ten largest. The material sequenced was blood, either unsorted or a sorted T cell fraction (not recorded which). Every receptor here comes from a male donor with ankylosing spondylitis or in good health (not recorded which). Both conserved end residues are part of each CDR3. Each record gives: D gene, V gene, J gene, CDR3 protein. The D gene is left open where the match is weak.

>-|TRBV7-2|TRBJ2-2
CASSFGRDTHTGELFF
>-|TRBV7-9|TRBJ2-1
CASSFGVRSLGNEQFF
>-|TRBV20-1|TRBJ1-1
CSARVLDMNTEAFF
>-|TRBV9|TRBJ2-3
CASSVEAFADTQYF
>-|TRBV7-3|TRBJ1-2
CASSLDGDGYTF
>-|TRBV29-1|TRBJ1-2
CSAGDELLGYTF
>TRBD2|TRBV20-1|TRBJ2-7
CSASGRSGITYEQYF
>-|TRBV6-1|TRBJ1-6
CASGGARVSPLHF
>TRBD2|TRBV5-1|TRBJ2-7
CASSLDSSGIREQYF
>-|TRBV6-1|TRBJ2-5
CASSDAPREETQYF
>TRBD1|TRBV7-9|TRBJ2-7
CASSRDSNSYEQYF
>TRBD1|TRBV25-1|TRBJ1-4
CASSDSGTGGEKLFF
>TRBD2|TRBV19|TRBJ2-1
CASSSRGGSSYNEQFF
>-|TRBV29-1|TRBJ2-3
CSVRGSADTQYF
>TRBD2|TRBV20-1|TRBJ2-3
CSASLREGLGSDTQYF
>TRBD2|TRBV5-1|TRBJ2-1
CASSPAGSSYNEQFF
>TRBD2|TRBV5-1|TRBJ2-1
CASSSGLAVYNEQFF
>-|TRBV30|TRBJ2-2
CAWSGARVQAGELFF
>-|TRBV29-1|TRBJ2-2
CSVDAGTTNTGELFF
>TRBD2|TRBV11-2|TRBJ2-5
CASSSAGLSNQETQYF
>TRBD2|TRBV12-5|TRBJ2-1
CASGLWRGTQFF
>TRBD2|TRBV20-1|TRBJ2-5
CSASVPSGKETQYF
>-|TRBV3-1|TRBJ2-7
CASSQSYEQYF
>TRBD2|TRBV12-3/TRBV12-4|TRBJ2-1
CASSLQLAGDNEQFF
>-|TRBV4-1|TRBJ1-4
CASSRKTPQGEKLFF
>-|TRBV7-6|TRBJ2-7
CASSDVGVYSYEQYF
>-|TRBV7-2|TRBJ2-2
CASLSSGELFF
>-|TRBV7-2|TRBJ1-1
CASSGQSTLRNTEAFF
>TRBD2|TRBV3-1|TRBJ2-7
CASTPTLAGYEQYF
>-|TRBV5-5|TRBJ1-2
CAISLEQRYGYTF
>-|TRBV11-1|TRBJ2-1
CASSLHYGVSSYNEQFF
>-|TRBV5-1|TRBJ2-6
CASSPHNLGGDSGANVLTF
>-|TRBV7-2|TRBJ2-2
CASSLAVADTGELFF
>-|TRBV25-1|TRBJ2-7
CASSVPGLSSYEQYF
>-|TRBV5-6|TRBJ2-4
CASSLGPVRRENIQYF
>TRBD2|TRBV20-1|TRBJ2-7
CSARMGLAGYEQYF
>-|TRBV2|TRBJ1-4
CASSAQGLGGEKLFF
>TRBD1|TRBV20-1|TRBJ1-5
CSARQGADHQPQHF
>TRBD1|TRBV7-9|TRBJ2-7
CASSAPGQGAYEQYF
>TRBD1|TRBV5-5|TRBJ2-7
CASSWTQGDGYEQYF
>-|TRBV6-1|TRBJ1-1
CASIPTEMNTEAFF
>TRBD1|TRBV29-1|TRBJ2-7
CSANRGSHEQYF
>TRBD2|TRBV7-9|TRBJ2-1
CAGRRSGSGFDNEQFF
>TRBD1|TRBV12-3/TRBV12-4|TRBJ2-7
CASTDRGLGEQYF
>TRBD1|TRBV5-1|TRBJ2-5
CASSTGQQETQYF
>-|TRBV27|TRBJ2-7
CASSISSTPSYEQYF
>TRBD1|TRBV20-1|TRBJ2-5
CSARSGTVIQETQYF